A selection of T cell receptor beta chains follows, all from one sample in a study of T cells after yellow fever vaccination. TCRdb reprocessed the 5' RACE reads via MiXCR and lists one record per CDR3 protein. Of approximately 120,000 distinct CDR3 sequences in the sample, around 15% are singletons; the top ten hold 40% to 45%. The sample was CD8+ T cells sorted from PBMCs, taken 5 days after the yellow fever booster vaccination. These receptors were taken from a man younger than 35 who received the YFV17D yellow fever vaccine. Each CDR3 is given with its conserved first and last residue. The order of the fields is V gene, CDR3 protein.

>TRBV5-4
CASSLRGKETQYF
>TRBV4-1
CASSHTHGDRWSGELFF
>TRBV12-3/TRBV12-4
CASSSDGTGGTQYF
>TRBV27
CASSIPRDRGTDTQYF
>TRBV5-6
CASSLWDTEAFF
>TRBV7-3
CASSLGLAADTQYF
>TRBV20-1
CSARHVNEQFF
>TRBV29-1
CSVALDSWEQYF
>TRBV6-2/TRBV6-3
CASSYSALNGELFF
>TRBV23-1
CASTHAGVSTQHF
>TRBV27
CASSFYQGGPYEQYF
>TRBV7-9
CASSLAGQSLSFHF
>TRBV19
CASRAGTGLYGYTF
>TRBV7-2
CASTVTPTGELFF
>TRBV4-2
CASSQGQGVYEQHF
>TRBV19
CASTRAGGRGTGELFF
>TRBV20-1
CSARQGDFYGYTF
>TRBV10-3
CAISGGNTEAFF
>TRBV19
CASSIRSGSEQYF
>TRBV6-2/TRBV6-3
CASSYSSFYQPQHF
>TRBV7-9
CASTTERGALFNEQFF
>TRBV14
CASSQDGGPSNYGYTF
>TRBV24-1
CATSPGPREGTGELFF
>TRBV7-6
CASHHPGDTQYF
>TRBV29-1
CSGDRVTYEQYF
>TRBV12-3/TRBV12-4
CASSLTNSYGYTF
>TRBV7-9
CASSASLNNEQFF
>TRBV7-2
CASSFGLAGWETQYF
>TRBV7-7
CASSPYGGPNTEAFF
>TRBV7-9
CASSLVLRRTDTQYF
>TRBV6-2/TRBV6-3
CASTRFRGTEAFF
>TRBV7-9
CARSVLAGGQETQYF
>TRBV4-3
CASSSDRGRQPQHF
>TRBV5-1
CASRRGIQETQYF
>TRBV7-6
CASSLVWGEGTEAFF
>TRBV10-3
CAISDARLVNEQYF
>TRBV9
CASSEPRSGATDTQYF
>TRBV6-1
CASSETGTGYGYTF
>TRBV5-1
CASSLAGQNYEQYF
>TRBV6-2/TRBV6-3
CASSYAGQSSYNEQFF
>TRBV6-4
CASSDSTTGELFF
>TRBV4-1
CASSQDLTGLAKNIQYF
>TRBV5-3
CAREASVHNTDTQYF
>TRBV7-9
CASSTNPGQELDTQYF
>TRBV4-3
CASSQARYGSEQYF
>TRBV4-1
CASSPWTSGADTQYF